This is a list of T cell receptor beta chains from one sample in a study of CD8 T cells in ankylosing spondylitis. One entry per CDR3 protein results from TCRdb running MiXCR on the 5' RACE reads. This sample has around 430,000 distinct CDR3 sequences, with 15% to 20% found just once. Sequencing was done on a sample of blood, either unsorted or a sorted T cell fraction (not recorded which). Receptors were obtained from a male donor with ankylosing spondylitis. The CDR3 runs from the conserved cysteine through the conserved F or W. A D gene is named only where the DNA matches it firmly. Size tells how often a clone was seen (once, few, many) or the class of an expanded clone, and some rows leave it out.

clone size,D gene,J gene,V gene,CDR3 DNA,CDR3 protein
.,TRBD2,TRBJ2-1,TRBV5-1,TGCGCCAGCAGCTTCGCAGGGAGGGAGAACAATGAGCAGTTCTTC,CASSFAGRENNEQFF
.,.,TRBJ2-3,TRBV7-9,TGTGCCAGCAGCCCGGGCGGCCTAAGCACAGATACGCAGTATTTT,CASSPGGLSTDTQYF
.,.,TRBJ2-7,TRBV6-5,TGTGCCAGCAGTTACGGCGGGAAGGGGCGGTACGAGCAGTACTTC,CASSYGGKGRYEQYF
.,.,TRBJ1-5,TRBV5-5,TGTGCCAGCAGCTTGATTGTAGGGGAGCAGCCCCAGCATTTT,CASSLIVGEQPQHF
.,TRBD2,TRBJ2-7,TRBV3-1,TGTGCCAGCAGCCAAGAGAGGACTAGCGGGGGGCAATTTTACGAGCAGTACTTC,CASSQERTSGGQFYEQYF
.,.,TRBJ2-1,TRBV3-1,TGTGCCAGCAGCCAAGGGGTCCGCGATGAGCAGTTCTTC,CASSQGVRDEQFF
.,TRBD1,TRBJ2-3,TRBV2,TGTGCCAGCAGCCAGACAGGGGTTGGCACAGATACGCAGTATTTT,CASSQTGVGTDTQYF
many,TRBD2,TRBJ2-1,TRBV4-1,TGCGCCAGCAGCCCGGGACTAGCGCTTAACAATGAGCAGTTCTTC,CASSPGLALNNEQFF
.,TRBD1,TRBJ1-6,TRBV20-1,TGCAGTGCCGGGACAGCAAATTCACCCCTCCACTTT,CSAGTANSPLHF
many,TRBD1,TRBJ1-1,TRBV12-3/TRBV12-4,TGTGCCAGCAGTGCCAGGGGGCCGGACACTGAAGCTTTCTTT,CASSARGPDTEAFF
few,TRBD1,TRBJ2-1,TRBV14,TGTGCCAGCAGCCAAGGGGACAGGGCTAGAAATGAGCAGTTCTTC,CASSQGDRARNEQFF
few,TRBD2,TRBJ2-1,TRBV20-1,TGCAGTGCCCGACTAGCGGGAGGGTATGACAATGAGCAGTTCTTC,CSARLAGGYDNEQFF
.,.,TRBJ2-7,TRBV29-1,TGCAGCGTGGAGCGGGCCTACGAGCAGTACTTC,CSVERAYEQYF
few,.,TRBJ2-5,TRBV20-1,TGCAGTGCTAGATTTCTGCTAGAGTACCAAGAGACCCAGTACTTC,CSARFLLEYQETQYF
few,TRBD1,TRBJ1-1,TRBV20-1,TGCAGTGCAGAAGACAGGGGGGTATTGGGGGCTTTCTTT,CSAEDRGVLGAFF
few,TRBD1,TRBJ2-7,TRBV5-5,TGTGCCAGCAGCTTTCAGGACAGGGTCTACGAGCAGTACTTC,CASSFQDRVYEQYF
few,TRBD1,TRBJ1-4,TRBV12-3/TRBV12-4,TGTGCCAGCAGTCCCGGGACAGGTTTTTTTTCTGAAAAACTGTTTTTT,CASSPGTGFFSEKLFF
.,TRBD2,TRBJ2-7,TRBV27,TGTGCCAGCAGTTTCCCCGGGACTAGCGGTAGCTCCTACGAGCAGTACTTC,CASSFPGTSGSSYEQYF
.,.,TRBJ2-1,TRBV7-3,TGTGCCAGCAGCTTAAGGTCTGGAACCAGCTCCTACAATGAGCAGTTCTTC,CASSLRSGTSSYNEQFF
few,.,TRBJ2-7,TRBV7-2,TGTGCCAGCAGGTACGACAGATACTCCTACGAGCAGTACTTC,CASRYDRYSYEQYF
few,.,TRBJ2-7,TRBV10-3,TGTGCCATCAGTGAGTCGAAAATTGGGGGGGCGCTTGAGCAGTACTTC,CAISESKIGGALEQYF
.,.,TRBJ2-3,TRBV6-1,TGTGCCAGCACCCAGGGGGGGCGGAGGGATACGCAGTATTTT,CASTQGGRRDTQYF
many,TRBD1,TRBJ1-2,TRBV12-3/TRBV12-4,TGTGCCAGCAGCGGGACAGGGGGTAACTATGGCTACACCTTC,CASSGTGGNYGYTF
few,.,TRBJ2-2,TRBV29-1,TGCAGCGTTGAAGCACAGTCTACCGGGGAGCTGTTTTTT,CSVEAQSTGELFF
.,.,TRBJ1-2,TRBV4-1,TGCGCCAGCAGCGAAGCCGGGACGGCGGCCCTGGGTGGCTACACCTTC,CASSEAGTAALGGYTF
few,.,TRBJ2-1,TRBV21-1,TGTGCCAGCAGCAAAGCGCTTCCTAGCGGGGGGACCCCCTCCTACAATGAGCAGTTCTTC,CASSKALPSGGTPSYNEQFF
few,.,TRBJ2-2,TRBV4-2,TGTGCCAGCAGCCAAGATAGGCCCAGCAACGCCGGGGAGCTGTTTTTT,CASSQDRPSNAGELFF
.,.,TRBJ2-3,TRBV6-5,TGTGCCAGCAGTTACTCGTCAGGGCCACATACGCAGTATTTT,CASSYSSGPHTQYF
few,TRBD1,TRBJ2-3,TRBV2,TGTGCCAGCAGTGTTTACCGGGACAGGGTGGTCTATACGCAGTATTTT,CASSVYRDRVVYTQYF
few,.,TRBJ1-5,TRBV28,TGTGCCAGCAGTTCGGAAGGAGGCGGCAATCAGCCCCAGCATTTT,CASSSEGGGNQPQHF
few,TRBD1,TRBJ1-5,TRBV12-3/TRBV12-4,TGTGCCAGCAGTTTAGCGGACAGGCAAGGTCAGCCCCAGCATTTT,CASSLADRQGQPQHF
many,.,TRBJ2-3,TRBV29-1,TGCAGCGTTGAGGGTAAGAGGGACGGCACAGATACGCAGTATTTT,CSVEGKRDGTDTQYF
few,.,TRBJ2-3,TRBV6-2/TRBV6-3,TGTGCCAGCAGGTGGCAGGGAACCGAAGATACGCAGTATTTT,CASRWQGTEDTQYF
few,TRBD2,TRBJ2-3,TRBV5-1,TGCGCCAGCAGCATCTCTAGCGGGGCCCCAGATACGCAGTATTTT,CASSISSGAPDTQYF
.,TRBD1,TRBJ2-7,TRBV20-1,TGCAGTGCTGGCCGGGACAGGGTTACTCTTTACGAGCAGTACTTC,CSAGRDRVTLYEQYF
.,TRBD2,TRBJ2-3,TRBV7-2,TGTGCCAGCAGCATAAGGGCTAGCGGGACCCACACGGGGACCACAGATACGCAGTATTTT,CASSIRASGTHTGTTDTQYF
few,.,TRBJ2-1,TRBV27,TGTGCCAGCCGAACACAACGGGGGCGTAATGAGCAGTTCTTC,CASRTQRGRNEQFF
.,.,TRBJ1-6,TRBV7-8,TGTGCCAGCAGCCTCCAGCAGGCGGATAATTCACCCCTCCACTTT,CASSLQQADNSPLHF
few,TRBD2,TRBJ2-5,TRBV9,TGTGCCAGCAGCGAATCCCGACTAGCGGGGTTGGAGACCCAGTACTTC,CASSESRLAGLETQYF
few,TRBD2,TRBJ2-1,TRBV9,TGTGCCAGCAGTTTGGGACTAGCGGTCTACAATGAGCAGTTCTTC,CASSLGLAVYNEQFF
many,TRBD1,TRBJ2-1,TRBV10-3,TGTGCCATCAGTGCGACGGGACAGGGAAGCTCCTACAATGAGCAGTTCTTC,CAISATGQGSSYNEQFF
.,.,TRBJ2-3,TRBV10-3,TGTGCCATCATGGCGGGGGCTGAAGATACGCAGTATTTT,CAIMAGAEDTQYF
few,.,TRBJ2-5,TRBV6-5,TGTGCCAGCAGTTACATGGGTCGGCCTGGGGCTAGCTCTACCCAGTACTTC,CASSYMGRPGASSTQYF
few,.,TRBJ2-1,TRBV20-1,TGCAGTGCTAGTCCTGGCGGGACCAATGAGCAGTTCTTC,CSASPGGTNEQFF
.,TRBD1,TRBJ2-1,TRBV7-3,TGTGCCAGCAGCTTAAGGGGACAGGGGGAGAATGAGCAGTTCTTC,CASSLRGQGENEQFF
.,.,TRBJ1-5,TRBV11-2,TGTGCCAGCAGCTTAGAATCAGGAGCCGGGTATAGCAATCAGCCCCAGCATTTT,CASSLESGAGYSNQPQHF
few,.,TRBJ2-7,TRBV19,TGTGCCAGTAGTATACCGGGACTCTACGAGCAGTACTTC,CASSIPGLYEQYF